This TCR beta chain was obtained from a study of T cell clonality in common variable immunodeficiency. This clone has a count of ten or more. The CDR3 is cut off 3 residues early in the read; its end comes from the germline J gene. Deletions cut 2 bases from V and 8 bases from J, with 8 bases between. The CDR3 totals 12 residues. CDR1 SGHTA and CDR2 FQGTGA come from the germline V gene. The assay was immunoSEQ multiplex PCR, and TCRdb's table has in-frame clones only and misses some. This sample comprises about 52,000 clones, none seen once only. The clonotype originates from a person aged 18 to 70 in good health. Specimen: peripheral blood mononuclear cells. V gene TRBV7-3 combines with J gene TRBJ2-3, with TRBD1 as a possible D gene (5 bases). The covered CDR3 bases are TGTGCCAGCAGCTTAGGGGCTTCTACG. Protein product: CASSLGAST. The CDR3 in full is CASSLGASTQYF. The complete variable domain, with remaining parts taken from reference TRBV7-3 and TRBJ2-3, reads GAGVSQTPSNKVTEKGKYVELRCDPISGHTALYWYRQSLGQGPEFLIYFQGTGAADDSGLPNDRFFAVRPEGSVSTLKIQRTERGDSAVYLCASSLGASTQYFGPGTRLTVL.